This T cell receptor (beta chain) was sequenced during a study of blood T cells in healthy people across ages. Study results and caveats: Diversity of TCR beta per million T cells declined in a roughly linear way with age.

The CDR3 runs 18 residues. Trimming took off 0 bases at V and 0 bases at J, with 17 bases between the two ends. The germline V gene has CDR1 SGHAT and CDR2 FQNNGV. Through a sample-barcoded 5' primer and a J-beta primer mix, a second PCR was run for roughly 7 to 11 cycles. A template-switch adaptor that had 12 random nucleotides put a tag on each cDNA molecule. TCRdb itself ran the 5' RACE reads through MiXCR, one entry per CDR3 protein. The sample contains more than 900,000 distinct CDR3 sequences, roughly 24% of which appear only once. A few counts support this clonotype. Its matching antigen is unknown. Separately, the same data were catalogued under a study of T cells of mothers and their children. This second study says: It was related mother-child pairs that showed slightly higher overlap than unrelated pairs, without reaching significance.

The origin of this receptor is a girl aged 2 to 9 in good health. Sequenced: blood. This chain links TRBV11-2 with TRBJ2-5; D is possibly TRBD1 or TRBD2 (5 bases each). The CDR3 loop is CASSLDLGTREDQETQYF. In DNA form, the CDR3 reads TGTGCCAGCAGCTTAGATCTAGGGACCAGAGAGGACCAAGAGACCCAGTACTTC.